This is a list of T cell receptor beta chains from one sample in a study of technical replicates of blood from several donors. Method: immunoSEQ multiplex PCR; TCRdb's copy keeps in-frame clones and lacks some. The sample has some 60,000 clones; 80% to 90% are singletons. Sequenced material: PBMCs. The receptors originated from a human donor in good health. Some clones in this sample may be carry-over from other donors' samples. CDR3s include the opening cysteine and the closing phenylalanine or tryptophan. Fields, in order: V gene, clone size, D gene, J gene, CDR3 protein, CDR3 DNA. D genes are given only for firm matches. Size is stated for part of the rows, as once, few or many counts, or as a class when the clone is expanded.

TRBV4-1	-	TRBD1	TRBJ1-5	CASSRDRGSNQPQHF	TGCGCCAGCAGCCGCGACAGGGGCTCGAATCAGCCCCAGCATTTT
TRBV5-1	-	TRBD1	TRBJ2-7	CASSLAGQGGEQYF	TGCGCCAGCAGCTTGGCGGGACAGGGTGGCGAGCAGTACTTC
TRBV7-9	-	-	TRBJ1-1	CASSLADSEAFF	TGTGCCAGCAGCTTAGCGGACAGTGAAGCTTTCTTT
TRBV14	-	-	TRBJ1-4	CASSRDGGASEKLFF	TGTGCCAGCAGCCGAGACGGTGGTGCTTCGGAAAAACTGTTTTTT
TRBV7-9	-	-	TRBJ1-1	CASSLDSVTEAFF	TGTGCCAGCAGCTTAGATTCAGTCACTGAAGCTTTCTTT
TRBV9	-	TRBD2	TRBJ2-2	CASSVRASGGASGELFF	TGTGCCAGCAGCGTCAGAGCTAGCGGGGGGGCTTCCGGGGAGCTGTTTTTT
TRBV19	-	TRBD1	TRBJ2-7	CASTSDRGYEQYF	TGTGCCAGTACCTCAGACAGGGGCTACGAGCAGTACTTC
TRBV28	-	-	TRBJ2-7	CASSTTVYYEQYF	TGTGCCAGCAGTACGACAGTATACTACGAGCAGTACTTC
TRBV29-1	-	TRBD2	TRBJ2-2	CSVGGGNTGELFF	TGCAGCGTTGGGGGGGGGAACACCGGGGAGCTGTTTTTT
TRBV9	-	TRBD1	TRBJ1-5	CASSVGGQAQPQHF	TGTGCCAGCAGCGTAGGCGGACAGGCGCAGCCCCAGCATTTT
TRBV30	-	-	TRBJ1-2	CAWSVLGGYGYTF	TGTGCCTGGAGTGTACTAGGGGGATATGGCTACACCTTC
TRBV7-3	-	-	TRBJ2-2	CASSLMQGGPGELFF	TGTGCCAGCAGCTTAATGCAGGGAGGTCCCGGGGAGCTGTTTTTT
TRBV6-5	few	TRBD2	TRBJ2-7	CASSYTSGSSYEQYF	TGTGCCAGCAGTTATACTAGCGGGAGCTCCTACGAGCAGTACTTC
TRBV7-9	-	TRBD1	TRBJ2-7	CASSLVLTGGTYEQYF	TGTGCCAGCAGCTTAGTTTTGACAGGGGGCACCTACGAGCAGTACTTC
TRBV2	-	-	TRBJ2-1	CASSEGRLAPEQFF	TGTGCCAGCAGTGAAGGTAGGCTAGCGCCTGAGCAGTTCTTC
TRBV4-1	-	TRBD2	TRBJ2-5	CASSQDIGLAVETQYF	TGCGCCAGCAGCCAAGATATTGGTCTAGCGGTAGAGACCCAGTACTTC
TRBV7-2	-	TRBD2	TRBJ2-1	CASSWTSGAIANEQFF	TGTGCCAGCAGCTGGACTAGCGGGGCCATTGCAAATGAGCAGTTCTTC
TRBV7-2	few	TRBD2	TRBJ2-7	CASSPHSGVTFEQYF	TGTGCCAGCAGCCCCCACAGCGGGGTCACGTTCGAGCAGTACTTC
TRBV5-6	-	TRBD1	TRBJ2-7	CASRETGSPYEQYF	TGTGCCAGCAGGGAGACAGGGTCTCCGTACGAGCAGTACTTC
TRBV4-3	-	TRBD2	TRBJ2-5	CASSQVFQRGRSETQYF	TGCGCCAGCAGCCAAGTTTTCCAGCGGGGGAGGTCGGAGACCCAGTACTTC
TRBV6-5	once	-	TRBJ2-5	CASRRGGMIRETQYF	TGTGCCAGCAGGCGGGGCGGCATGATACGCGAGACCCAGTACTTC
TRBV5-6	-	-	TRBJ1-1	CASSLDRWAEAFF	TGTGCCAGCAGCTTGGACAGATGGGCTGAAGCTTTCTTT
TRBV4-3	-	TRBD2	TRBJ2-3	CASSQDPGGRADTQYF	TGCGCCAGCAGCCAAGATCCGGGAGGTCGCGCAGATACGCAGTATTTT
TRBV18	-	-	TRBJ2-5	CASSPSLDPRRGETQYF	TGTGCCAGCTCACCAAGTCTGGACCCGAGACGGGGAGAGACCCAGTACTTC
TRBV7-2	-	TRBD1	TRBJ1-2	CASSLQGQNYGYTF	TGTGCCAGCAGCTTACAGGGACAGAACTATGGCTACACCTTC
TRBV19	-	-	TRBJ1-2	CASSIAMNSNYGYTF	TGTGCCAGTAGTATAGCCATGAACAGCAACTATGGCTACACCTTC
TRBV15	-	-	TRBJ1-1	CATSRDIGGNTEAFF	TGTGCCACCAGCAGAGATATAGGAGGGAACACTGAAGCTTTCTTT
TRBV27	-	TRBD1	TRBJ1-6	CASRTPGQNSPLHF	TGTGCCAGCAGGACCCCGGGACAGAATTCACCCCTCCACTTT
TRBV10-3	few	TRBD1	TRBJ2-1	CASQTGYNEQFF	TGTGCCAGCCAGACAGGGTACAATGAGCAGTTCTTC
TRBV5-1	-	-	TRBJ2-1	CASSLDYPNEQFF	TGCGCCAGCAGCTTGGACTACCCCAATGAGCAGTTCTTC
TRBV5-4	-	TRBD1	TRBJ1-1	CASSLERGRNTEAFF	TGTGCCAGCAGCTTGGAGAGGGGGCGGAACACTGAAGCTTTCTTT
TRBV7-3	-	-	TRBJ2-3	CASSTGRDTQYF	TGTGCCAGCAGCACAGGGCGAGATACGCAGTATTTT
TRBV10-1	few	-	TRBJ1-1	CASRDYRALNTEAFF	TGCGCCAGCAGAGACTACAGGGCATTGAACACTGAAGCTTTCTTT
TRBV6-1	-	-	TRBJ1-2	CASSEASRAGWGYTF	TGTGCCAGCAGTGAAGCCTCGAGGGCCGGATGGGGCTACACCTTC
TRBV5-6	few	-	TRBJ1-1	CASSRRTERTMNTEAFF	TGTGCCAGCAGCCGAAGGACAGAAAGAACAATGAACACTGAAGCTTTCTTT
TRBV4-3	-	TRBD2	TRBJ2-5	CASSQVGGQETQYF	TGCGCCAGCAGCCAAGTGGGGGGGCAAGAGACCCAGTACTTC
TRBV6-4	-	-	TRBJ2-1	CASNFRESRNNEQFF	TGTGCCAGCAATTTCCGGGAGAGTAGGAACAATGAGCAGTTCTTC
TRBV7-9	-	-	TRBJ1-4	CASSSDRTNEKLFF	TGTGCCAGCAGCTCAGACAGGACTAATGAAAAACTGTTTTTT
TRBV29-1	-	-	TRBJ2-1	CSVESQGPNEQFF	TGCAGCGTTGAGTCACAGGGACCCAATGAGCAGTTCTTC
TRBV7-2	-	-	TRBJ1-1	CASSPTVTMNTEAFF	TGTGCCAGCAGCCCCACTGTAACCATGAACACTGAAGCTTTCTTT
TRBV13	large	-	TRBJ1-2	CASSPRRLGEVAGYTF	TGTGCCAGCAGCCCCAGACGGCTCGGGGAAGTAGCTGGCTACACCTTC
TRBV2	-	TRBD2	TRBJ2-7	CASSGLAGGTYEQYF	TGTGCCAGCAGTGGACTAGCGGGGGGAACCTACGAGCAGTACTTC
TRBV12-5	-	-	TRBJ1-3	CASGLVRGTFSGNTIYF	TGTGCTAGTGGTTTGGTAAGAGGGACATTTTCTGGAAACACCATATATTTT
TRBV4-1	-	TRBD1	TRBJ2-7	CASSQLSGQAHEQYF	TGCGCCAGCAGCCAGCTAAGCGGACAGGCCCACGAGCAGTACTTC
TRBV2	-	-	TRBJ2-5	CASSGISVQETQYF	TGTGCCAGCAGTGGGATTAGCGTCCAAGAGACCCAGTACTTC
TRBV29-1	once	TRBD1	TRBJ2-7	CSVGPDRVDEQYF	TGCAGCGTTGGGCCTGACAGGGTCGACGAGCAGTACTTC
TRBV18	-	-	TRBJ2-7	CASSSPGQPHEQYF	TGTGCCAGCTCATCTCCGGGACAACCCCACGAGCAGTACTTC
TRBV4-2	-	TRBD2	TRBJ2-2	CASSPGRSGVTGELFF	TGTGCCAGCAGCCCCGGGAGGAGCGGAGTTACCGGGGAGCTGTTTTTT
TRBV6-5	once	TRBD1	TRBJ1-1	CASRRQTGGGTEAFF	TGTGCCAGCAGACGCCAAACAGGGGGCGGCACTGAAGCTTTCTTT
TRBV5-4	-	TRBD2	TRBJ2-3	CASSALAGGTDTQYF	TGTGCCAGCAGCGCCCTAGCGGGGGGCACAGATACGCAGTATTTT
TRBV19	-	-	TRBJ2-7	CASSYDRYYEQYF	TGTGCCAGTAGTTACGACAGGTACTACGAGCAGTACTTC
TRBV6-5	-	-	TRBJ2-5	CASRGVGQETQYF	TGTGCCAGCAGAGGGGTGGGGCAGGAGACCCAGTACTTC